A single T cell receptor (beta chain) is shown here with its context. The sample comes from a study of blood T cell repertoires in COVID-19. With V trimmed by 2 bases and J by 5 bases, 2 bases remained unmatched. The CDR3 spans 13 residues. CDR1 is KGHSH and CDR2 is LQKENI in the germline V gene. Seattle patient enrollment occurred during active infection, with longitudinal follow-up thereafter. Profiling relied on immunoSEQ multiplex PCR, and the TCRdb table lists in-frame clones only, not all of them. The sample yields around 210,000 clones, 65% to 90% seen once. The chain combines TRBV18 with TRBJ2-7; 8 bases agree with TRBD1. Sequencing was performed on peripheral blood. This sequence originates from a man aged 50 to 60 with COVID-19, enrolled during active disease. The chain's CDR3 is CASSPSRGHEQYF. The CDR3 bases are TGTGCCAGCTCACCATCCAGGGGGCACGAGCAGTACTTC.